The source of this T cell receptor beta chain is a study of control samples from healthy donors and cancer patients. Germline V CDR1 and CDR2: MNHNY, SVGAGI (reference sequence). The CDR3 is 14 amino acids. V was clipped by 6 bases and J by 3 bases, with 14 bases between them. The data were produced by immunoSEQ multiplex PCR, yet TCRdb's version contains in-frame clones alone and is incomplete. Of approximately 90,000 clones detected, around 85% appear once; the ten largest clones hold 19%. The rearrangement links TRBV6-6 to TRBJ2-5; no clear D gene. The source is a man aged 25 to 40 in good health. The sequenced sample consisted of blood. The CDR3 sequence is CASRAGLAEETQYF. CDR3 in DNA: TGTGCCAGCAGGGCCGGCCTGGCGGAAGAGACCCAGTACTTC.